The sequence of this T cell receptor beta chain was determined in a study of blood T cells in healthy people across ages. Next came a second PCR, run for about 7 to 12 cycles, which used a sample-barcoded 5' primer along with a J-beta primer mix. MiXCR, run by TCRdb on the 5' RACE reads, gives a single entry per CDR3 protein. This repertoire shows around 600,000 distinct CDR3 sequences, under 55% found once; its top ten account for around 24%. The germline V and J ends were trimmed by 2 bases and 2 bases, with 10 bases remaining between them. The CDR3 has 15 amino acids. This TCR derives from a man older than 75 in good health. Sequenced material: blood. The chain combines TRBV12-3 or TRBV12-4 with TRBJ2-1; TRBD1 or TRBD2 may be the D gene (5 bases each). The CDR3 loop is CASSLFGATYNEQFF. CDR3 coding DNA: TGTGCCAGCAGTTTATTCGGGGCTACCTACAATGAGCAGTTCTTC.